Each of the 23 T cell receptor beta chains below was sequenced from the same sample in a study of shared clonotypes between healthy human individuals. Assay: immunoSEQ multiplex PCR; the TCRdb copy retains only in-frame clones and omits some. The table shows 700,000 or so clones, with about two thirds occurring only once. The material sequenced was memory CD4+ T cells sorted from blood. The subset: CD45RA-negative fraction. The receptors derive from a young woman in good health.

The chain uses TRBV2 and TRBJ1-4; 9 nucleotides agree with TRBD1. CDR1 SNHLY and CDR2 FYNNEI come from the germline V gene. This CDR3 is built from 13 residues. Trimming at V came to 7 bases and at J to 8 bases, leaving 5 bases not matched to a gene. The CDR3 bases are TGTGCCAGCATGAGGACAGGGGTGGAAAAACTGTTTTTT. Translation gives CASMRTGVEKLFF.

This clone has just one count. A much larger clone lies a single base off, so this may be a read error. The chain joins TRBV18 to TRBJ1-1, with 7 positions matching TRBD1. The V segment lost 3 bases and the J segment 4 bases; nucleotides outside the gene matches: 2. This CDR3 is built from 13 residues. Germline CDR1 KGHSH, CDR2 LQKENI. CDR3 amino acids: CASSPGQSTEAFF. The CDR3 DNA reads TGTGCCAGCTCACCGGGACAGTCCACTGAAGCTTTCTTT.

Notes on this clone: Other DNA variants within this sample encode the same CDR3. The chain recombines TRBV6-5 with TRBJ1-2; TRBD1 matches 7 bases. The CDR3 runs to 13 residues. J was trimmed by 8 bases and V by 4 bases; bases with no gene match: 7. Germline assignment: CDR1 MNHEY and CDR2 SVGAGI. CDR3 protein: CASSSGQVGGYTF. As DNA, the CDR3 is TGTGCCAGCAGTTCTGGACAGGTCGGAGGCTACACCTTC.

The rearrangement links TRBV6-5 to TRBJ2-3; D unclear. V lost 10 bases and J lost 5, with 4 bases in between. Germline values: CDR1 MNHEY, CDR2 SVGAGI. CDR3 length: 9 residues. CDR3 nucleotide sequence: TGTGCCAATGGAGATACGCAGTATTTT. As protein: CANGDTQYF.

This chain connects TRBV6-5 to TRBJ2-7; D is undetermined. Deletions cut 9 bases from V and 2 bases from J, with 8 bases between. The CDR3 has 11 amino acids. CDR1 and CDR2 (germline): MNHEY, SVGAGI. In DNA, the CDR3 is TGTGCCAGAAGGCTTACCTACGAGCAGTACTTC. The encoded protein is CARRLTYEQYF.

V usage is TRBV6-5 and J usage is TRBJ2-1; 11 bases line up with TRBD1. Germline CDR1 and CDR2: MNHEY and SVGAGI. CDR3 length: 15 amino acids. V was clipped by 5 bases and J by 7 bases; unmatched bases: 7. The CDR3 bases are TGTGCCAGCAGTCCCTGGACAGGGGGCGGGAATGAGCAGTTCTTC. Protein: CASSPWTGGGNEQFF.

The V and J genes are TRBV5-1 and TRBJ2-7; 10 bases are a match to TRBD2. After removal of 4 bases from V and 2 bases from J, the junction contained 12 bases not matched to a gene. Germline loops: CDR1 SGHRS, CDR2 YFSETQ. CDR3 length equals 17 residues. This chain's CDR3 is CASSPANIAGGPYEQYF. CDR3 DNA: TGCGCCAGCAGCCCCGCCAATATAGCGGGAGGCCCCTACGAGCAGTACTTC.

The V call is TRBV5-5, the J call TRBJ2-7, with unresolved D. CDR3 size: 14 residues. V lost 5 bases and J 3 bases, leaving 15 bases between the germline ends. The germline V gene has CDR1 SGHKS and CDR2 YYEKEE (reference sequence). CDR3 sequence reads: CASRPPGRLYEQYF. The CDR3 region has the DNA TGTGCCAGCAGGCCCCCAGGACGGCTCTACGAGCAGTACTTC.

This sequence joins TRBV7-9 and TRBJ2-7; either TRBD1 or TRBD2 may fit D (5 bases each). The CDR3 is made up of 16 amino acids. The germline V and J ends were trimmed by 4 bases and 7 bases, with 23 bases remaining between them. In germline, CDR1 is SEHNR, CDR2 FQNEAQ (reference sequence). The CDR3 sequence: CASSSGAAMPPREQYF. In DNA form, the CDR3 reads TGTGCCAGCAGCTCCGGGGCCGCTATGCCCCCTCGGGAGCAGTACTTC. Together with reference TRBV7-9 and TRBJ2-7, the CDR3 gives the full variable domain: DTGVSQNPRHKITKRGQNVTFRCDPISEHNRLYWYRQTLGQGPEFLTYFQNEAQLEKSRLLSDRFSAERPKGSFSTLEIQRTEQGDSAMYLCASSSGAAMPPREQYFGPGTRLTVT.

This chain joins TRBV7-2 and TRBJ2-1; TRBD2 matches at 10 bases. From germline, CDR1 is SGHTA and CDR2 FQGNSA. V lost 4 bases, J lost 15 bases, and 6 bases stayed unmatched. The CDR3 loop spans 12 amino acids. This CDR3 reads CASSSLAGVLFF. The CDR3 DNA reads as TGTGCCAGCAGCTCCCTAGCGGGAGTTTTGTTCTTC.

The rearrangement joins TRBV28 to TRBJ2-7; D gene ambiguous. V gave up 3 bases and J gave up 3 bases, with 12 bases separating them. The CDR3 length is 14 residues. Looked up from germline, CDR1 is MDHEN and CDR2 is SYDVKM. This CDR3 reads CASSFGSFLYEQYF. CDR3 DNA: TGTGCCAGCAGTTTTGGTTCTTTTCTCTACGAGCAGTACTTC. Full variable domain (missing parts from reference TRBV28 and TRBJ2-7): DVKVTQSSRYLVKRTGEKVFLECVQDMDHENMFWYRQDPGLGLRLIYFSYDVKMKEKGDIPEGYSVSREKKERFSLILESASTNQTSMYLCASSFGSFLYEQYFGPGTRLTVT.

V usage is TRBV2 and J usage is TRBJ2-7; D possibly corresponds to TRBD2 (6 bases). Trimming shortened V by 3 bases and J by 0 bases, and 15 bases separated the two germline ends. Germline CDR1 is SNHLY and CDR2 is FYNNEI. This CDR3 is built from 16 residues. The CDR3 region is CASSEVLAPSSYEQYF. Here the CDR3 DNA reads TGTGCCAGCAGTGAGGTCCTAGCGCCCAGCTCCTACGAGCAGTACTTC.

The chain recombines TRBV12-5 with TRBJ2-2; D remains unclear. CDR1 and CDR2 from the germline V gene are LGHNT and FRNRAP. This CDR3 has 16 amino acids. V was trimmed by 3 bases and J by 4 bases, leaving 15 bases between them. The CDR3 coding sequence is TGTGCTAGTGGTTTACTGGTCGGGCTCAGCACCGGGGAGCTGTTTTTT. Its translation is CASGLLVGLSTGELFF. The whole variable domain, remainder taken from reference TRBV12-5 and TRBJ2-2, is DARVTQTPRHKVTEMGQEVTMRCQPILGHNTVFWYRQTMMQGLELLAYFRNRAPLDDSGMPKDRFSAEMPDATLATLKIQPSEPRDSAVYFCASGLLVGLSTGELFFGEGSRLTVL.

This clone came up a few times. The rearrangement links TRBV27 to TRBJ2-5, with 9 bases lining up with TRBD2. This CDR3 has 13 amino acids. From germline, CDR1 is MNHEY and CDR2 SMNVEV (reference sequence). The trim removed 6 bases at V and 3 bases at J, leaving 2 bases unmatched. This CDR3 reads CASRASGKETQYF. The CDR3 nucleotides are TGTGCCAGCAGGGCTAGCGGGAAAGAGACCCAGTACTTC.

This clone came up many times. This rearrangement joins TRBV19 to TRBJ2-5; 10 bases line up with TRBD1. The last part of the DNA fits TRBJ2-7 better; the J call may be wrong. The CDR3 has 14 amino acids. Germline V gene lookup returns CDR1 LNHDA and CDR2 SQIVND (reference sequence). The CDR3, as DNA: TGTGCCAGTAGGAGGGACAGGGGTACAAGCGAGCAGTACTTC. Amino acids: CASRRDRGTSEQYF.

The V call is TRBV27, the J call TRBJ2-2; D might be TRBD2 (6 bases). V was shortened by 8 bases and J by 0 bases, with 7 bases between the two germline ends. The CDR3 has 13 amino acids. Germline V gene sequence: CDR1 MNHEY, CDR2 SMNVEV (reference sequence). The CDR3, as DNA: TGTGCCAGCGGAGGGGCGAACACCGGGGAGCTGTTTTTT. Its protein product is CASGGANTGELFF.

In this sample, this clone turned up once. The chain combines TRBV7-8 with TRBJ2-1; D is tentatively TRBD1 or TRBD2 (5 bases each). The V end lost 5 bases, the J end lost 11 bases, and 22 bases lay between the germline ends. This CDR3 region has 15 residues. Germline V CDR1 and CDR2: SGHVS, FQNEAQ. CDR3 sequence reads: CASSLPSMGESQQFF. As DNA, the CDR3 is TGTGCCAGCAGCCTCCCGTCCATGGGGGAAAGTCAGCAGTTCTTC.

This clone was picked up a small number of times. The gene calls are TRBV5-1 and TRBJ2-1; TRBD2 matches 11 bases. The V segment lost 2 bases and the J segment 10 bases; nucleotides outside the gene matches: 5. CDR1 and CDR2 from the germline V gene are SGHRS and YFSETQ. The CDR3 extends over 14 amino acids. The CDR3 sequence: CASSLLTSGNEQFF. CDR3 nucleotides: TGCGCCAGCAGCTTACTGACTAGCGGGAACGAGCAGTTCTTC.

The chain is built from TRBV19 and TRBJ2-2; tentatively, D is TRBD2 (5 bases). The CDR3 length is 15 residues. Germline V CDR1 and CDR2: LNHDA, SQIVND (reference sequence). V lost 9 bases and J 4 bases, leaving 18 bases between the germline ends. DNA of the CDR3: TGTGCCAGCACCGACTACCTACCTCTCACCGGGGAGCTGTTTTTT. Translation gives CASTDYLPLTGELFF.

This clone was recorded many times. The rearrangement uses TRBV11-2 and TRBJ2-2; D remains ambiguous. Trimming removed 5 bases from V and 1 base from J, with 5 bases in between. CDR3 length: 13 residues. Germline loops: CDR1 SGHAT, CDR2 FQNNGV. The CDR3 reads CASSKGNTGELFF. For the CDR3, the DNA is TGTGCCAGCAGCAAGGGGAACACCGGGGAGCTGTTTTTT.

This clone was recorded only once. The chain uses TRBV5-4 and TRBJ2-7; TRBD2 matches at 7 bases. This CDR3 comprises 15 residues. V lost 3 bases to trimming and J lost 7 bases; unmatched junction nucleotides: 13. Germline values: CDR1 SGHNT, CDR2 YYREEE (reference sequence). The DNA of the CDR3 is TGTGCCAGCAGCTCGGGGGGAGGGCGACGTCTAGAGCAGTACTTC. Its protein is CASSSGGGRRLEQYF.

The CDR3 DNA reads TGCGCCAGCAGTCATCGAGACAGGGTGTACGAGCAGTACTTC. This translates into CASSHRDRVYEQYF. The chain has TRBV23-1 and TRBJ2-7; TRBD1 aligns across 7 bases. TRBV23-1 is annotated as an ORF whose role is uncertain. This CDR3 comprises 14 residues. V trimming: 3 bases; J trimming: 4 bases; junction bases outside the gene matches: 6.

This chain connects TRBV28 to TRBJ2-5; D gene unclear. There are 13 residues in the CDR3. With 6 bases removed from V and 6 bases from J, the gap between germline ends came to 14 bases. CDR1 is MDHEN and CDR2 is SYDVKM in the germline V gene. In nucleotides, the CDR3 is TGTGCCAGCAGCCCCCCTGTCCTAAAGACCCAGTACTTC. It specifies CASSPPVLKTQYF.